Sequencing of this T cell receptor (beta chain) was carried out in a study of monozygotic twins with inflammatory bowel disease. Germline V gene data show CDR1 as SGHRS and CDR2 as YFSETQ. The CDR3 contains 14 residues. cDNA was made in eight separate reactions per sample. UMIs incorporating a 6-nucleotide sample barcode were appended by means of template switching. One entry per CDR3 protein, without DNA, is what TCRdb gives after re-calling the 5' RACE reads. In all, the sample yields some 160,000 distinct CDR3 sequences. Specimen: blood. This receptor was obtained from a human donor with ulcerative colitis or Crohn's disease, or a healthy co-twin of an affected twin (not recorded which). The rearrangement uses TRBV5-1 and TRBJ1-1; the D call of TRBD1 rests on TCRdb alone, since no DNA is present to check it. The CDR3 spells CASSPGQGSGEAFF. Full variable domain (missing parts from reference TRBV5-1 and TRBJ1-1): KAGVTQTPRYLIKTRGQQVTLSCSPISGHRSVSWYQQTPGQGLQFLFEYFSETQRNKGNFPGRFSGRQFSNSRSEMNVSTLELGDSALYLCASSPGQGSGEAFFGQGTRLTVV.